The 25 T cell receptor beta chains below come from one sample, sequenced in a study of CD8+ T cells in alopecia areata. The sequencing template was cDNA reverse transcribed from extracted RNA. Sequenced by immunoSEQ multiplex PCR; TCRdb stores in-frame clones only, minus some. In the table there are 100,000 to 150,000 clones, about 57% of which are singletons. The sequences come from CD4+ T cells sorted from blood, collected at week 0. Receptors were obtained from a human donor with alopecia areata.

The J gene is TRBJ2-5, the V gene TRBV4-1, with 13 bases aligning to TRBD2. The germline CDR1 and CDR2 sequences are MGHRA and YSYEKL. There are 16 residues in the CDR3. With 2 bases clipped from V and 2 bases from J, the junction kept 2 bases outside the gene matches. The CDR3 sequence is CASSQPGLAGQETQYF. The CDR3 DNA follows: TGCGCCAGCAGCCAACCGGGACTAGCGGGGCAAGAGACCCAGTACTTC.

The chain recombines TRBV6-6 with TRBJ2-7; no firm D call. CDR1 and CDR2 (germline): MNHNY, SVGAGI (reference sequence). Between the trimmed V and J ends, which lost 7 bases and 2 bases, there was a span of 15 bases. This CDR3 is 14 amino acids long. CDR3 residues: CASKSVVGAYEQYF. The DNA of the CDR3 is TGTGCCAGCAAATCGGTGGTTGGGGCCTACGAGCAGTACTTC.

The rearrangement uses TRBV5-1 and TRBJ1-2, with D maybe TRBD1 (5 bases). Trimming pared 2 bases from V and 4 bases from J, leaving 6 bases between. Germline values: CDR1 SGHRS, CDR2 YFSETQ. There are 12 residues in the CDR3. CDR3 residues: CASSFTGYGYTF. DNA for the CDR3: TGCGCCAGCAGCTTTACAGGCTATGGCTACACCTTC.

V and J are TRBV9 and TRBJ2-1, with 8 bases identical to TRBD1. The germline CDR1 and CDR2 sequences are SGDLS and YYNGEE. Trimming removed 4 bases from V and 2 bases from J; junction bases left unmatched: 5. CDR3 length: 15 amino acids. The CDR3 region has the DNA TGTGCCAGCAGCCTCGGACAGGGTGCCTACAATGAGCAGTTCTTC. Amino acids: CASSLGQGAYNEQFF. Full variable domain (missing parts from reference TRBV9 and TRBJ2-1): DSGVTQTPKHLITATGQRVTLRCSPRSGDLSVYWYQQSLDQGLQFLIQYYNGEERAKGNILERFSAQQFPDLHSELNLSSLELGDSALYFCASSLGQGAYNEQFFGPGTRLTVL.

This chain joins TRBV4-3 and TRBJ2-3; 14 bases are shared with TRBD2. V was pared by 4 bases and J by 5 bases, with 5 bases of the junction left unmatched. Germline loops: CDR1 LGHNA, CDR2 YSLEER. The CDR3 runs to 16 residues. CDR3: CASSLGTSGGRDTQYF. In DNA form, the CDR3 reads TGCGCCAGCAGCCTGGGGACTAGCGGGGGACGAGATACGCAGTATTTT.

The V gene is TRBV15, the J gene TRBJ1-1, with D uncertain. Trimming stripped 0 bases from V and 4 bases from J, with 6 bases between. The germline V gene encodes CDR1 LNHNV and CDR2 YYDKDF (reference sequence). CDR3 size: 13 residues. CDR3 nucleotides: TGTGCCACCAGCAGAGATAAGCCCACTGAAGCTTTCTTT. This translates into CATSRDKPTEAFF. Looking up the rest from reference TRBV15 and TRBJ1-1 gives the full variable domain: DAMVIQNPRYQVTQFGKPVTLSCSQTLNHNVMYWYQQKSSQAPKLLFHYYDKDFNNEADTPDNFQSRRPNTSFCFLDIRSPGLGDTAMYLCATSRDKPTEAFFGQGTRLTVV.

The chain recombines TRBV7-9 with TRBJ1-2; no reliable D call. The CDR3 is 15 amino acids. V shed 1 base and J shed 4 bases, with 13 bases lying between them. CDR1 is SEHNR, CDR2 FQNEAQ, per germline (reference sequence). The CDR3 DNA reads TGTGCCAGCAGCTTAGGGCTCGCCAGCCTCTATGGCTACACCTTC. Protein: CASSLGLASLYGYTF.

The chain employs TRBV21-1 and TRBJ1-1; TRBD1 reflects the table's D call only, with no check against the DNA. TRBV21-1 is tagged as a pseudogene. The CDR3 has 15 amino acids. CDR3: CASSKPDNLNTEAFF. The CDR3 coding sequence is TGTGCCAGCAGCAAGCCGGACAATTTGAACACTGAAGCTTTCTTT.

The V gene is TRBV9, the J gene TRBJ2-4; maybe TRBD2 (5 bases). V was trimmed by 0 bases and J by 2 bases, leaving 12 bases between them. Looked up from germline, CDR1 is SGDLS and CDR2 is YYNGEE. This CDR3 spans 16 amino acids. The CDR3 nucleotides read TGTGCCAGCAGCGTAGGCGGTAGCGCCACCAAAAACATTCAGTACTTC. It codes for CASSVGGSATKNIQYF.

The chain links TRBV2 to TRBJ2-1; a possible D gene is TRBD2 (5 bases). This CDR3 spans 15 amino acids. The germline V gene encodes CDR1 SNHLY and CDR2 FYNNEI. V was shortened by 8 bases and J by 4 bases, with 18 bases between the two germline ends. The CDR3 loop is CASAKSASGYNEQFF. CDR3 in DNA: TGTGCCAGCGCGAAATCAGCCAGCGGTTACAATGAGCAGTTCTTC.

The gene calls are TRBV19 and TRBJ1-2; no definite D call. V lost 7 bases and J lost 3, with 12 bases in between. Looked up from germline, CDR1 is LNHDA and CDR2 is SQIVND (reference sequence). The CDR3 covers 13 residues. This CDR3 is CASTITLDYGYTF. DNA for the CDR3: TGTGCCAGTACCATCACCCTGGACTATGGCTACACCTTC. Combining the CDR3 with reference TRBV19 and TRBJ1-2 gives the whole variable domain DGGITQSPKYLFRKEGQNVTLSCEQNLNHDAMYWYRQDPGQGLRLIYYSQIVNDFQKGDIAEGYSVSREKKESFPLTVTSAQKNPTAFYLCASTITLDYGYTFGSGTRLTVV.

This clone has just a few counts. V usage is TRBV28 and J usage is TRBJ2-5; TRBD1 or TRBD2 may be the D gene (5 bases each). The CDR3 runs 14 residues. Per the germline V gene, CDR1 is MDHEN and CDR2 is SYDVKM. Between the trimmed V and J ends, which lost 5 bases and 4 bases, there was a span of 14 bases. The CDR3 nucleotides are TGTGCCAGCAGTGCCCCCGGGACCGGAGAGACCCAGTACTTC. Residues: CASSAPGTGETQYF.

This clone showed up just once. V gene TRBV6-6 combines with J gene TRBJ2-3; 12 nucleotides match TRBD2. The CDR3 has 15 residues. Trimming removed 6 bases from V and 4 bases from J; junction bases left unmatched: 5. CDR1 is MNHNY, CDR2 SVGAGI, per germline (reference sequence). The CDR3, as DNA: TGTGCCAGCAGCCCCCTAGCGGGAGGGGCAGATACGCAGTATTTT. This translates into CASSPLAGGADTQYF.

The V and J genes are TRBV4-1 and TRBJ2-1; TRBD1 matches 9 bases. The CDR3 is 17 amino acids. The germline gives CDR1 MGHRA, CDR2 YSYEKL. J gave up 6 bases and V 2 bases, and 11 bases lay outside the gene matches. This CDR3 is CASSQSFYPTGGNEQFF. In DNA, the CDR3 is TGCGCCAGCAGCCAATCCTTCTACCCGACAGGGGGCAATGAGCAGTTCTTC.

This rearrangement joins TRBV2 to TRBJ1-5; TRBD1 might be the D (6 bases). Per germline, CDR1 SNHLY and CDR2 FYNNEI. The CDR3 loop spans 15 amino acids. The V end was cut by 3 bases, the J end by 1 base, with 10 bases between. The CDR3 loop is CASSERGNSNQPQHF. The CDR3 coding sequence is TGTGCCAGCAGTGAGAGGGGGAACAGCAATCAGCCCCAGCATTTT.

DNA of the CDR3: TGCGCCAGCAGCCCGACGACAGAAGCAACTGAAGCTTTCTTT. The encoded protein is CASSPTTEATEAFF. This sequence joins TRBV5-1 and TRBJ1-1, with D possibly matching TRBD1 (5 bases). The germline gives CDR1 SGHRS, CDR2 YFSETQ. The CDR3 covers 14 residues. Trimming cost V 4 bases and J 5 bases, with 15 bases left between them. The full variable domain, completed using reference TRBV5-1 and TRBJ1-1, is KAGVTQTPRYLIKTRGQQVTLSCSPISGHRSVSWYQQTPGQGLQFLFEYFSETQRNKGNFPGRFSGRQFSNSRSEMNVSTLELGDSALYLCASSPTTEATEAFFGQGTRLTVV.

J is TRBJ2-3 and V is TRBV10-3, with 7 nucleotides matching TRBD2. V was clipped by 10 bases and J by 1 base; unmatched bases: 11. The CDR3 runs 15 residues. Germline CDR1 ENHRY, CDR2 SYGVKD. CDR3 nucleotides: TGTGCCACCAGAAGTACGGGGGGACGCACAGATACGCAGTATTTT. Its translation is CATRSTGGRTDTQYF.

With regard to this clone: At the DNA level, this CDR3 is encoded by other sequences in the same sample as well. The chain recombines TRBV7-2 with TRBJ1-5; 7 bases fit TRBD1. With V trimmed by 6 bases and J by 5 bases, 10 bases remained unmatched. The germline gives CDR1 SGHTA, CDR2 FQGNSA. The CDR3 has 15 amino acids. The CDR3 DNA reads TGTGCCAGCAGTCGGGAAGGGCAGGGGGATCAGCCCCAGCATTTT. This sequence encodes CASSREGQGDQPQHF.

The rearrangement joins TRBV28 to TRBJ2-5; perhaps TRBD2 as D (6 bases). This CDR3 spans 13 amino acids. Trimming took off 8 bases at V and 4 bases at J, with 14 bases between the two ends. CDR1 and CDR2 from the germline V gene are MDHEN and SYDVKM. The CDR3 reads CASSGSLPETQYF. The CDR3 region has the DNA TGTGCCAGCTCCGGGAGTCTTCCAGAGACCCAGTACTTC.

The V gene is TRBV7-2, the J gene TRBJ2-5; maybe TRBD1 (5 bases). The CDR3 spans 13 residues. Germline V gene lookup returns CDR1 SGHTA and CDR2 FQGNSA. V was pared by 4 bases and J by 5 bases, with 11 bases between. The CDR3 loop is CASSYLGVETQYF. The CDR3 DNA reads TGTGCCAGCAGCTACCTAGGGGTGGAGACCCAGTACTTC.

This chain connects TRBV4-1 to TRBJ1-5, with 9 bases matching TRBD1. This CDR3 is 14 amino acids long. Germline V gives CDR1 MGHRA, CDR2 YSYEKL. Trimming removed 4 bases from V and 6 bases from J; junction bases left unmatched: 4. The CDR3 spells CASSPTTGGQPQHF. The DNA of the CDR3 is TGCGCCAGCAGCCCCACGACAGGGGGTCAGCCCCAGCATTTT.

The chain joins TRBV6-8 to TRBJ1-4; no definite D call. The germline V gene encodes CDR1 MNHGY and CDR2 SAAAGT. Trimming shortened V by 1 base and J by 4 bases, and 13 bases separated the two germline ends. The CDR3 has 16 amino acids. CDR3 coding DNA: TGTGCCAGCAGTTACTGTGTGGCCCTTCATAATGAAAAACTGTTTTTT. Translated, it gives CASSYCVALHNEKLFF.

The chain couples TRBV13 to TRBJ2-7, with 10 bases identical to TRBD1. This CDR3 contains 15 residues. J was trimmed by 6 bases and V by 5 bases; bases with no gene match: 10. Germline V gene data show CDR1 as PRHDT and CDR2 as FYEKMQ (reference sequence). CDR3 in amino acids: CASSDSRQGAGEQYF. The CDR3 DNA follows: TGTGCCAGCAGCGATTCCCGACAGGGGGCTGGCGAGCAGTACTTC.

The chain is built from TRBV19 and TRBJ1-5; TRBD1 agrees at 10 bases. CDR1 LNHDA and CDR2 SQIVND come from the germline V gene (reference sequence). Losses at the gene ends were 4 bases for V and 6 bases for J; bases not matched to a gene: 9. The CDR3 runs to 16 residues. The CDR3 region is CASSRRTGGVSQPQHF. In nucleotides, the CDR3 is TGTGCCAGTAGTAGAAGGACAGGGGGTGTCAGTCAGCCCCAGCATTTT.

The chain is built from TRBV4-2 and TRBJ2-7, with 7 bases identical to TRBD1. From germline, CDR1 is LGHNA and CDR2 YNFKEQ. Trimming removed 0 bases from V and 6 bases from J; junction bases left unmatched: 8. The CDR3 is made up of 15 amino acids. The CDR3 DNA is TGTGCCAGCAGCCAAGAAACAGGGGAATATAGCGAGCAGTACTTC. Translated: CASSQETGEYSEQYF.